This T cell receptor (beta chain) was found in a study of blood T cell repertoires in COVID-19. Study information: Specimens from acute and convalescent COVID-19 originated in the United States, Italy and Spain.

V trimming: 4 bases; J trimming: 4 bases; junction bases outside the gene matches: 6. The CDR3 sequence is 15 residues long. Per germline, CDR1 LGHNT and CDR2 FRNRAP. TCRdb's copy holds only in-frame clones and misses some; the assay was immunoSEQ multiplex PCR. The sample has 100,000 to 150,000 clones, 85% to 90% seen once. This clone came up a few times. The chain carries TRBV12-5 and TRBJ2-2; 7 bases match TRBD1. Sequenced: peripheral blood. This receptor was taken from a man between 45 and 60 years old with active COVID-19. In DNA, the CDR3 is TGTGCTAGTGGTTCACGACAGGGTTCCACCGGGGAGCTGTTTTTT. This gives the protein CASGSRQGSTGELFF.